These T cell receptor beta chains were read from a single sample in a study of T cells in Graves' hyperthyroidism and ophthalmopathy. TCRdb processed the multiplex PCR reads anew with MiXCR; each CDR3 protein has one entry. The sample consists of around 400,000 distinct CDR3 sequences, around 15% of them appearing once. The source material was blood. These TCRs come from an older woman with Graves' ophthalmopathy. Each CDR3 is given with its conserved first and last residue. Fields, in order: CDR3 protein, CDR3 DNA, V gene, J gene, D gene, clone size. D genes are given only for firm matches. Where a row states a size, it is once, few, many or the class of an expanded clone; other rows omit it.

cdr3_aa: CASSLPGTGVSEQFF
cdr3_nt: TGTGCCAGCAGTTTGCCCGGGACAGGGGTCTCTGAGCAGTTCTTC
v_call: TRBV27
j_call: TRBJ2-1
d_call: TRBD1
clone_size: .

cdr3_aa: CASSIFGGQWDYGYTF
cdr3_nt: TGTGCCAGTAGTATATTCGGTGGGCAGTGGGACTATGGCTACACCTTC
v_call: TRBV19
j_call: TRBJ1-2
d_call: .
clone_size: few

cdr3_aa: CASSFEGSTDTQYF
cdr3_nt: TGTGCCAGCAGCTTCGAGGGCAGCACAGATACGCAGTATTTT
v_call: TRBV11-3
j_call: TRBJ2-3
d_call: .
clone_size: many

cdr3_aa: CASSRGAGVAYNEQFF
cdr3_nt: TGTGCCAGCAGCCGGGGAGCGGGAGTGGCCTACAATGAGCAGTTCTTC
v_call: TRBV7-8
j_call: TRBJ2-1
d_call: TRBD2
clone_size: many

cdr3_aa: CASSQGAGAIYGYTF
cdr3_nt: TGCGCCAGCAGCCAAGGAGCCGGGGCGATCTATGGCTACACCTTC
v_call: TRBV4-1
j_call: TRBJ1-2
d_call: .
clone_size: many

cdr3_aa: CASSLDTGTGSETQYF
cdr3_nt: TGTGCCAGCAGCTTAGATACCGGGACAGGGTCAGAGACCCAGTACTTC
v_call: TRBV7-8
j_call: TRBJ2-5
d_call: TRBD1
clone_size: .

cdr3_aa: CASSRNVAGNTDTQYF
cdr3_nt: TGTGCCAGCAGCCGGAATGTGGCAGGGAACACAGATACGCAGTATTTT
v_call: TRBV12-3/TRBV12-4
j_call: TRBJ2-3
d_call: .
clone_size: many

cdr3_aa: CASSLGAEEETQYF
cdr3_nt: TGTGCCAGCAGCTTAGGGGCAGAGGAAGAGACCCAGTACTTC
v_call: TRBV7-2
j_call: TRBJ2-5
d_call: .
clone_size: many

cdr3_aa: CASAIGETQYF
cdr3_nt: TGTGCCAGCGCTATTGGGGAGACCCAGTACTTC
v_call: TRBV28
j_call: TRBJ2-5
d_call: .
clone_size: many

cdr3_aa: CASSQRQGARTGELFF
cdr3_nt: TGTGCCAGCAGCCAGCGACAGGGGGCGAGAACCGGGGAGCTGTTTTTT
v_call: TRBV7-6
j_call: TRBJ2-2
d_call: TRBD1
clone_size: few

cdr3_aa: CASRAPGRETQYF
cdr3_nt: TGTGCCAGCAGAGCGCCAGGGCGCGAGACCCAGTACTTC
v_call: TRBV28
j_call: TRBJ2-5
d_call: .
clone_size: many

cdr3_aa: CASRETSGSYEQYF
cdr3_nt: TGTGCCAGCAGGGAAACTAGCGGGAGCTACGAGCAGTACTTC
v_call: TRBV2
j_call: TRBJ2-7
d_call: TRBD2
clone_size: many

cdr3_aa: CASSPDRVLPEQYF
cdr3_nt: TGTGCCAGCAGTCCTGACAGGGTTCTTCCGGAGCAGTACTTC
v_call: TRBV28
j_call: TRBJ2-7
d_call: TRBD1
clone_size: many

cdr3_aa: CATSDLNSYNEQFF
cdr3_nt: TGTGCCACCAGTGATTTAAACTCCTACAATGAGCAGTTCTTC
v_call: TRBV24-1
j_call: TRBJ2-1
d_call: .
clone_size: many

cdr3_aa: CSAQRTVLGTDTQYF
cdr3_nt: TGCAGTGCTCAGCGGACTGTTTTGGGCACAGATACGCAGTATTTT
v_call: TRBV20-1
j_call: TRBJ2-3
d_call: .
clone_size: many

cdr3_aa: CASSSGTSETQYF
cdr3_nt: TGTGCCAGCAGCTCTGGGACGTCGGAGACCCAGTACTTC
v_call: TRBV9
j_call: TRBJ2-5
d_call: .
clone_size: .

cdr3_aa: CASSLPGGYTGELFF
cdr3_nt: TGCGCCAGCAGCTTGCCGGGGGGCTACACCGGGGAGCTGTTTTTT
v_call: TRBV5-1
j_call: TRBJ2-2
d_call: .
clone_size: few

cdr3_aa: CSASGTGDEQYF
cdr3_nt: TGCAGTGCCTCCGGGACAGGGGACGAGCAGTACTTC
v_call: TRBV20-1
j_call: TRBJ2-7
d_call: TRBD1
clone_size: few

cdr3_aa: CASSPRQGMDYTF
cdr3_nt: TGTGCCAGCAGCCCCAGACAGGGGATGGACTACACCTTC
v_call: TRBV7-9
j_call: TRBJ1-2
d_call: TRBD1
clone_size: few

cdr3_aa: CSARSPGGDTQYF
cdr3_nt: TGCAGTGCTAGATCCCCGGGGGGAGATACGCAGTATTTT
v_call: TRBV20-1
j_call: TRBJ2-3
d_call: TRBD2
clone_size: many

cdr3_aa: CASSPLGGLQGKLFF
cdr3_nt: TGTGCCAGCAGTCCCCTGGGGGGGCTCCAGGGGAAACTGTTTTTT
v_call: TRBV11-2
j_call: TRBJ1-4
d_call: .
clone_size: many

cdr3_aa: CASSGGTSGSDTQYF
cdr3_nt: TGCGCCAGCAGCGGAGGGACTAGCGGGAGTGATACGCAGTATTTT
v_call: TRBV5-1
j_call: TRBJ2-3
d_call: TRBD2
clone_size: many

cdr3_aa: CSAISGTGFRTDTQYF
cdr3_nt: TGCAGTGCTATATCCGGGACAGGGTTTAGGACAGATACGCAGTATTTT
v_call: TRBV20-1
j_call: TRBJ2-3
d_call: TRBD1
clone_size: many

cdr3_aa: CSVGTFRKDEQYF
cdr3_nt: TGCAGCGTGGGAACCTTTAGGAAGGACGAGCAGTACTTC
v_call: TRBV29-1
j_call: TRBJ2-7
d_call: .
clone_size: few

cdr3_aa: CSARDWQGNSYEQYF
cdr3_nt: TGCAGTGCTAGAGATTGGCAGGGTAATAGCTACGAGCAGTACTTC
v_call: TRBV20-1
j_call: TRBJ2-7
d_call: .
clone_size: many

cdr3_aa: CASSRGQGPNQPQHF
cdr3_nt: TGTGCCAGCAGTCGGGGACAGGGTCCCAATCAGCCCCAGCATTTT
v_call: TRBV6-1
j_call: TRBJ1-5
d_call: TRBD1
clone_size: .

cdr3_aa: CASSQLLRDRSTDTQYF
cdr3_nt: TGCGCCAGCAGCCAACTGTTACGGGACAGAAGCACAGATACGCAGTATTTT
v_call: TRBV4-1
j_call: TRBJ2-3
d_call: TRBD1
clone_size: .

cdr3_aa: CATSDSATGGPDTQYF
cdr3_nt: TGTGCCACCAGTGATTCGGCAACCGGGGGACCAGATACGCAGTATTTT
v_call: TRBV24-1
j_call: TRBJ2-3
d_call: .
clone_size: many

cdr3_aa: CASSLLAGQGLYEQYF
cdr3_nt: TGTGCCAGCAGTCTATTAGCGGGACAGGGCCTCTACGAGCAGTACTTC
v_call: TRBV12-3/TRBV12-4
j_call: TRBJ2-7
d_call: .
clone_size: many

cdr3_aa: CASSLAKLGEQFF
cdr3_nt: TGCGCCAGCAGCTTGGCGAAGCTAGGTGAGCAGTTCTTC
v_call: TRBV5-1
j_call: TRBJ2-1
d_call: .
clone_size: .

cdr3_aa: CASSQDPGESNQPQHF
cdr3_nt: TGTGCCAGCAGCCAAGATCCAGGGGAGAGCAATCAGCCCCAGCATTTT
v_call: TRBV4-2
j_call: TRBJ1-5
d_call: .
clone_size: .

cdr3_aa: CASMGQPPYEQYF
cdr3_nt: TGTGCCAGTATGGGACAGCCTCCCTACGAGCAGTACTTC
v_call: TRBV19
j_call: TRBJ2-7
d_call: TRBD1
clone_size: .

cdr3_aa: CASSLLAGVADTQYF
cdr3_nt: TGCGCCAGCAGCTTATTAGCGGGAGTGGCAGATACGCAGTATTTT
v_call: TRBV5-1
j_call: TRBJ2-3
d_call: TRBD2
clone_size: many

cdr3_aa: CASSSGGAGEKLFF
cdr3_nt: TGTGCCAGTAGTTCAGGGGGCGCCGGTGAAAAACTGTTTTTT
v_call: TRBV19
j_call: TRBJ1-4
d_call: TRBD1
clone_size: many

cdr3_aa: CASSENRSPTKNIQYF
cdr3_nt: TGTGCCAGCAGTGAGAACAGGTCCCCAACCAAAAACATTCAGTACTTC
v_call: TRBV2
j_call: TRBJ2-4
d_call: .
clone_size: many

cdr3_aa: CASSPERTGVNEQFF
cdr3_nt: TGTGCCAGCAGCCCCGAAAGGACAGGGGTAAATGAGCAGTTCTTC
v_call: TRBV13
j_call: TRBJ2-1
d_call: TRBD1
clone_size: many

cdr3_aa: CASSTTSGGPLAKNIQYF
cdr3_nt: TGTGCCAGCAGCACCACGTCGGGAGGGCCTTTAGCCAAAAACATTCAGTACTTC
v_call: TRBV7-2
j_call: TRBJ2-4
d_call: TRBD2
clone_size: .

cdr3_aa: CSARLTATDTQYF
cdr3_nt: TGCAGTGCTAGGCTGACAGCCACAGATACGCAGTATTTT
v_call: TRBV20-1
j_call: TRBJ2-3
d_call: .
clone_size: many

cdr3_aa: CASSGWGASSYEQYF
cdr3_nt: TGTGCCAGCAGCGGATGGGGGGCCAGCTCCTACGAGCAGTACTTC
v_call: TRBV7-8
j_call: TRBJ2-7
d_call: .
clone_size: many

cdr3_aa: CASSLRGAGGETQYF
cdr3_nt: TGTGCCAGCAGCCTTCGGGGGGCTGGGGGGGAGACCCAGTACTTC
v_call: TRBV11-2
j_call: TRBJ2-5
d_call: .
clone_size: .

cdr3_aa: CAWSRGYEQYF
cdr3_nt: TGTGCCTGGTCCAGGGGGTACGAGCAGTACTTC
v_call: TRBV30
j_call: TRBJ2-7
d_call: TRBD1
clone_size: many

cdr3_aa: CSARDAAGGVDTQYF
cdr3_nt: TGCAGTGCTAGAGATGCAGCGGGAGGGGTAGATACGCAGTATTTT
v_call: TRBV20-1
j_call: TRBJ2-3
d_call: TRBD2
clone_size: many